The clone carrying this T cell receptor (beta chain) was observed a handful of times. The sample belongs to a study of cytomegalovirus exposure and HLA in healthy donors. The PCR made use of 60 Vbeta and 13 Jbeta primers. Sequencing used immunoSEQ multiplex PCR; TCRdb keeps in-frame clones, though not all of them. The sample comprises about 200,000 clones, roughly 80% of which are singletons, and 2.9% rests with the top ten. The CDR3 contains 14 residues. CDR1 and CDR2 (germline): SEHNR, FQNEAQ (reference sequence). Trimming stripped 4 bases from V and 6 bases from J, with 15 bases between. The rearrangement links TRBV7-9 to TRBJ1-1; no clear D. Sequenced: PBMCs. This TCR was sampled from a woman under 40 in good health and CMV-seronegative. CDR3 region: CASSSPAGRAEAFF. CDR3 nucleotides: TGTGCCAGCAGCTCCCCCGCGGGGAGGGCTGAAGCTTTCTTT.